This is a list of T cell receptor beta chains from one sample in a study of cytomegalovirus exposure and HLA in healthy donors. Measured with immunoSEQ multiplex PCR; TCRdb has only the in-frame clones, and not every one. The table lists under 150,000 clones, around 87% of them singletons, with approximately 8.7% in the top ten. The specimen was PBMCs. Source of these receptors: a man younger than 35 in good health and CMV-seropositive. The CDR3 runs from the conserved cysteine through the conserved F or W. Fields, in order: V gene, J gene, clone size, D gene, CDR3 protein, CDR3 DNA. A D gene is named only where the DNA matches it firmly. Only some rows state a clone size, as once, few, many or a class for expanded clones.

>TRBV5-1|TRBJ2-7|-|-
CASSPLAGANEQYF
TGCGCCAGCAGCCCCCTGGCAGGGGCCAACGAGCAGTACTTC
>TRBV11-3|TRBJ2-7|-|-
CASSGRVSLYEQYF
TGTGCCAGCAGCGGGCGGGTTTCGCTCTACGAGCAGTACTTC
>TRBV2|TRBJ1-5|once|-
CASSGGSMSNQPQHF
TGTGCCAGCTCTGGAGGGTCTATGAGCAATCAGCCCCAGCATTTT
>TRBV11-2|TRBJ1-1|few|-
CASSLLRGNTEAFF
TGTGCCAGCAGCCTTCTAAGGGGGAACACTGAAGCTTTCTTT
>TRBV6-1|TRBJ1-5|-|TRBD1
CASSSRDRGQWPQHF
TGTGCCAGCAGCTCCCGGGACAGGGGGCAATGGCCCCAGCATTTT
>TRBV5-1|TRBJ1-1|once|-
CASSFREDTEAFF
TGCGCCAGCAGCTTCCGGGAGGACACTGAAGCTTTCTTT
>TRBV29-1|TRBJ2-3|-|TRBD2
CSARGGSGDTQYF
TGCAGCGCTCGGGGCGGGAGTGGGGATACGCAGTATTTT
>TRBV6-5|TRBJ2-7|-|TRBD2
CASSYSRRGAHEQYF
TGTGCCAGCAGTTACTCGAGGCGGGGGGCCCACGAGCAGTACTTC
>TRBV15|TRBJ2-2|-|-
CATSRTENFGELFF
TGTGCCACCAGTAGGACTGAAAACTTCGGGGAGCTGTTTTTT
>TRBV5-6|TRBJ1-2|-|-
CASSPDGNYGYTF
TGTGCCAGCAGCCCCGACGGGAACTATGGCTACACCTTC
>TRBV9|TRBJ1-2|few|TRBD1
CASSVGDSRRYTF
TGTGCCAGCAGCGTGGGGGACAGTAGACGGTACACCTTC
>TRBV7-2|TRBJ2-3|-|-
CASSPRDTDTQYF
TGTGCCAGCAGCCCTCGGGACACAGATACGCAGTATTTT
>TRBV7-6|TRBJ2-2|-|TRBD1
CASSLGPLTGIITGELFF
TGTGCCAGCAGCTTAGGACCCTTGACAGGGATAATAACCGGGGAGCTGTTTTTT
>TRBV5-6|TRBJ2-3|few|-
CASSLRRPGDTQYF
TGTGCCAGCAGCTTGCGCCGGCCCGGGGATACGCAGTATTTT
>TRBV5-1|TRBJ2-1|-|-
CASKKQGGLNEQFF
TGCGCCAGCAAAAAACAGGGCGGATTGAATGAGCAGTTCTTC
>TRBV5-5|TRBJ1-6|-|-
CASSPGPGNSPLHF
TGTGCCAGCAGCCCCGGCCCGGGGAACTCACCCCTCCACTTT
>TRBV7-2|TRBJ1-5|-|TRBD1
CASSLRTGGNMAQHF
TGTGCCAGCAGCCTAAGGACAGGCGGTAATATGGCCCAGCATTTT
>TRBV2|TRBJ2-1|-|-
CASSEARHLDQFF
TGTGCCAGCAGTGAAGCGCGGCACCTTGATCAGTTCTTC
>TRBV5-1|TRBJ1-1|-|-
CASSSPLRTEAFF
TGCGCCAGCAGCTCCCCCTTGAGGACTGAAGCTTTCTTT
>TRBV27|TRBJ1-1|-|-
CASSSPWAEAFF
TGTGCCAGCAGTTCGCCTTGGGCCGAAGCTTTCTTT
>TRBV27|TRBJ1-4|-|TRBD1
CASSLEGTGNEKLFF
TGTGCCAGCAGTTTGGAGGGGACAGGCAATGAAAAACTGTTTTTT
>TRBV11-2|TRBJ1-1|-|-
CASSFLESNTEAFF
TGTGCCAGCAGCTTTTTGGAGAGCAACACTGAAGCTTTCTTT
>TRBV7-8|TRBJ1-2|-|TRBD1
CASSSDRGLNGYTF
TGTGCCAGCAGCTCCGACAGGGGGCTCAATGGCTACACCTTC
>TRBV6-1|TRBJ2-2|once|TRBD1
CAIDRAVSGELFF
TGTGCCATTGACAGGGCAGTGTCCGGGGAGCTGTTTTTT
>TRBV2|TRBJ2-5|-|TRBD2
CASSDPWTSGRGPQETQYF
TGTGCCAGCAGTGACCCCTGGACTAGCGGGAGGGGGCCCCAAGAGACCCAGTACTTC